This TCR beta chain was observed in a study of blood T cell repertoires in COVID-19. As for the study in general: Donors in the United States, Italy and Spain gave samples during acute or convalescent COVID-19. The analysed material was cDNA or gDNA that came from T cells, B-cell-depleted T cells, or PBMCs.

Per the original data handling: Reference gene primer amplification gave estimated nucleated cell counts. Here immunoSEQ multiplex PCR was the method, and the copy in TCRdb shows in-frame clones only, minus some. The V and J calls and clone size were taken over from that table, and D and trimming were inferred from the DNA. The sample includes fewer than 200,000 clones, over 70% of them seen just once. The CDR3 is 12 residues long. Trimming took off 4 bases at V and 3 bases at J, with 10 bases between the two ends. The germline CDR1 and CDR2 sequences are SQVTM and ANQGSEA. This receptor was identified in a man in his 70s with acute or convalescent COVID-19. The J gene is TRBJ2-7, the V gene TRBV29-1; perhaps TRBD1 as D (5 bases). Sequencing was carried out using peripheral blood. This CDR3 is CSVVQGGYEQYF. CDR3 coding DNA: TGCAGCGTTGTCCAGGGTGGCTACGAGCAGTACTTC.